Each of the 13 T cell receptor beta chains below was sequenced from the same sample in a study of T cells after yellow fever vaccination. MiXCR, applied by TCRdb to the 5' RACE reads, yields one record per CDR3 protein. The table shows 500,000 to 650,000 distinct CDR3 sequences, with over 9% occurring only once. The sample consisted of PBMCs, taken on the day of the yellow fever booster vaccination. These receptors were obtained from a man aged 25 to 45 who received the YFV17D yellow fever vaccine.

The chain links TRBV3-1 to TRBJ2-5; D is perhaps TRBD2 (5 bases). The CDR3 has 15 amino acids. V shed 0 bases and J shed 7 bases, with 15 bases lying between them. Germline CDR1 is LGHDT and CDR2 is YNNKEL (reference sequence). The chain's CDR3 is CASSQDFRGERTQYF. The CDR3 region has the DNA TGTGCCAGCAGCCAAGATTTCCGGGGTGAGAGGACCCAGTACTTC.

This sequence joins TRBV3-1 and TRBJ2-1; D uncertain. V was pared by 1 base and J by 9 bases, with 7 bases between. Germline CDR1 reads LGHDT; CDR2 reads YNNKEL (reference sequence). This CDR3 spans 12 amino acids. Here the CDR3 reads CASSQVRGEQFF. The CDR3 DNA reads as TGTGCCAGCAGCCAAGTTCGAGGTGAGCAGTTCTTC.

V and J are TRBV5-1 and TRBJ2-1, with 7 bases lining up with TRBD2. The length of the CDR3 is 17 residues. Germline CDR1 is SGHRS and CDR2 is YFSETQ. With 0 bases clipped from V and 3 bases from J, the junction kept 9 bases outside the gene matches. CDR3 sequence reads: CASSLAVVAGFYNEQFF. The CDR3 DNA reads TGCGCCAGCAGCTTGGCCGTCGTAGCGGGCTTCTACAATGAGCAGTTCTTC.

This rearrangement joins TRBV7-9 to TRBJ2-7; possible D gene TRBD1, 6 bases. V lost 3 bases to trimming and J lost 5 bases, with 11 bases between them. The germline V gene encodes CDR1 SEHNR and CDR2 FQNEAQ (reference sequence). The CDR3 is made up of 13 amino acids. CDR3 DNA sequence: TGTGCCAGCAGCTTCCAGGGGTTTGACGAGCAGTACTTC. The encoded protein is CASSFQGFDEQYF.

This clonotype was seen many times. The chain recombines TRBV19 with TRBJ2-3; 7 positions match TRBD1. CDR1 is LNHDA, CDR2 SQIVND, per germline (reference sequence). The V segment lost 4 bases and the J segment 2 bases; nucleotides outside the gene matches: 9. The CDR3 sequence is 16 residues long. CDR3 sequence (DNA): TGTGCCAGTAGTAGACCGGGACAGAGATACACAGATACGCAGTATTTT. Its protein is CASSRPGQRYTDTQYF.

This clonotype was seen a few times. The rearrangement links TRBV6-2 or TRBV6-3 to TRBJ1-2; no definite D call. Per the germline V gene, CDR1 is MNHEY and CDR2 is SVGEGT. The CDR3 covers 15 residues. V was clipped by 11 bases and J by 0 bases, with 19 bases between them. CDR3 loop: CARILNHGTNYGYTF. CDR3 nucleotide sequence: TGTGCCCGCATCCTCAACCACGGGACTAACTATGGCTACACCTTC.

This clonotype was picked up a small number of times. This sequence joins TRBV9 and TRBJ2-5; D may be TRBD2 (5 bases). Germline V gene lookup returns CDR1 SGDLS and CDR2 YYNGEE. V lost 4 bases, J lost 5 bases, and 12 bases lay in between. This CDR3 is 13 amino acids long. The CDR3 DNA sequence: TGTGCCAGCAGCCCCGGGATCTCGGAGACCCAGTACTTC. Its translation: CASSPGISETQYF.

This clonotype was counted many times. The chain joins TRBV30 to TRBJ1-5; D remains unclear. Germline V gene data show CDR1 as GTSNPN and CDR2 as SVGIG (reference sequence). The CDR3 loop spans 14 amino acids. V lost 4 bases and J 6 bases, leaving 16 bases between the germline ends. CDR3 in amino acids: CAWNPIDGSQPQHF. Here the CDR3 DNA reads TGTGCCTGGAATCCTATAGACGGGAGTCAGCCCCAGCATTTT. Together with reference TRBV30 and TRBJ1-5, the CDR3 gives the full variable domain: SQTIHQWPATLVQPVGSPLSLECTVEGTSNPNLYWYRQAAGRGLQLLFYSVGIGQISSEVPQNLSASRPQDRQFILSSKKLLLSDSGFYLCAWNPIDGSQPQHFGDGTRLSIL.

The count of this clonotype is one. The J gene is TRBJ2-7, the V gene TRBV6-2 or TRBV6-3, with TRBD2 matching 8 bases. CDR3 length: 13 residues. The V segment lost 8 bases and the J segment 3 bases; nucleotides outside the gene matches: 6. Germline V gene lookup returns CDR1 MNHEY and CDR2 SVGEGT. This chain's CDR3 is CASQLSGSYEQYF. In DNA, the CDR3 is TGTGCCAGCCAGCTGAGCGGGAGCTACGAGCAGTACTTC.

CDR3 amino acids: CASSPHGGGRRSDGELFF. CDR3 in DNA: TGTGCCAGCAGCCCCCACGGCGGGGGTCGTCGTAGCGACGGGGAGCTGTTTTTT. This chain joins TRBV11-2 and TRBJ2-2; 7 positions match TRBD2. Looked up from germline, CDR1 is SGHAT and CDR2 is FQNNGV. V lost 5 bases and J lost 7; bases outside the gene matches: 19. The CDR3 is 18 residues long.

This clonotype was counted at least ten times. The chain joins TRBV5-4 to TRBJ2-1; D unresolved. Germline CDR1 SGHNT, CDR2 YYREEE (reference sequence). V lost 0 bases and J lost 7, with 8 bases in between. This CDR3 is 13 amino acids long. The DNA for the CDR3 is TGTGCCAGCAGCTTGGATCCTGATAATGAGCAGTTCTTC. It encodes CASSLDPDNEQFF.

The genes are TRBV4-3 and TRBJ2-3; D call uncertain. This CDR3 contains 15 residues. V shed 0 bases and J shed 1 base, with 8 bases lying between them. The V gene's germline CDR1 is LGHNA and CDR2 YSLEER. The CDR3 bases are TGCGCCAGCAGCCAAGAGGCCTGGGGCACAGATACGCAGTATTTT. Translating gives CASSQEAWGTDTQYF.

This clonotype was seen at least ten times. The chain employs TRBV6-1 and TRBJ2-7, with TRBD2 matching over 8 bases. CDR1 and CDR2 (germline): MNHNS, SASEGT. The CDR3 contains 14 residues. J was trimmed by 4 bases and V by 5 bases; bases with no gene match: 7. This CDR3 is CASSQLAGLYEQYF. The CDR3 DNA follows: TGTGCCAGCAGTCAGTTAGCGGGGTTATACGAGCAGTACTTC.